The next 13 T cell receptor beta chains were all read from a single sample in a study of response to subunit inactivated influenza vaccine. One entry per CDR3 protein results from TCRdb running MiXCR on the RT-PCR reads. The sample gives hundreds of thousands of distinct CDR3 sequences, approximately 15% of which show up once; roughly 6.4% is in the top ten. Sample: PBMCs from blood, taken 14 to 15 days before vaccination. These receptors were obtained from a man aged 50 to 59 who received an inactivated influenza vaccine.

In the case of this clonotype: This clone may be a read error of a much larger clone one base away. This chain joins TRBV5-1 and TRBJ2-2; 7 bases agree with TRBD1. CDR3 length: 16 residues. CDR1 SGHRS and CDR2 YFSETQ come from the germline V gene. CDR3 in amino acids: CASSIRTGGITVELFF. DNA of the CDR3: TGCGCCAGCAGCATACGGACAGGTGGGATCACCGTGGAGCTGTTTTTT.

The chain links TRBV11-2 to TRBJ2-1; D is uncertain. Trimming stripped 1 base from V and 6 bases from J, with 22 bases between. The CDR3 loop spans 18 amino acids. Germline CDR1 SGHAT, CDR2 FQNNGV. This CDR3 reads CASSLGDSAIPGFNEQFF. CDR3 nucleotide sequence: TGTGCCAGCAGCTTAGGGGATTCTGCAATCCCCGGGTTCAATGAGCAGTTCTTC.

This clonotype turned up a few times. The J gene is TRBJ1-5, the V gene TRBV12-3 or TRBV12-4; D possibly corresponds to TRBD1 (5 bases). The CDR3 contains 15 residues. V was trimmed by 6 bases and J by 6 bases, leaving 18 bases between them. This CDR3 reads CASSRPLGGIQPQHF. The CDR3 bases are TGTGCCAGCAGCCGGCCCTTGGGGGGGATTCAGCCCCAGCATTTT.

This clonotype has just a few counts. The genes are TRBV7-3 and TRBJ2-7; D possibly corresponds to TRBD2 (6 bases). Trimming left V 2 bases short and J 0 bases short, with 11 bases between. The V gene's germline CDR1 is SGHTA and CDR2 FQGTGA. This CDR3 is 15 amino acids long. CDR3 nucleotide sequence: TGTGCCAGCAGCTTAGGGAGCGGGCCCTCCTACGAGCAGTACTTC. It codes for CASSLGSGPSYEQYF.

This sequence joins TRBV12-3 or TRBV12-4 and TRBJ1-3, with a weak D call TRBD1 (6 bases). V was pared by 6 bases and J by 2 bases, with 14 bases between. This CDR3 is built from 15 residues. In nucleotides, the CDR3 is TGTGCCAGCAGACTTCACAGGGACCCTGGAAACACCATATATTTT. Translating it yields CASRLHRDPGNTIYF.

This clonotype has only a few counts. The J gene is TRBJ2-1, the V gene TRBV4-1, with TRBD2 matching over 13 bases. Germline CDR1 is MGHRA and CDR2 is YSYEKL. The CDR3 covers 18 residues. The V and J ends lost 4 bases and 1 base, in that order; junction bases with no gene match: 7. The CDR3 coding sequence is TGCGCCAGCAGCCGCCAACTAGCGGGGGGGCGGTCCTACAATGAGCAGTTCTTC. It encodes CASSRQLAGGRSYNEQFF.

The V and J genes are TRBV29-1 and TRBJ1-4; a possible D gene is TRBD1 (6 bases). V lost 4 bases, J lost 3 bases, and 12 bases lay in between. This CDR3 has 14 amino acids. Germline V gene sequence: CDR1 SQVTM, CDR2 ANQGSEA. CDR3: CSVATGTSNEKLFF. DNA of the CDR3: TGCAGCGTTGCGACCGGGACATCTAATGAAAAACTGTTTTTT.

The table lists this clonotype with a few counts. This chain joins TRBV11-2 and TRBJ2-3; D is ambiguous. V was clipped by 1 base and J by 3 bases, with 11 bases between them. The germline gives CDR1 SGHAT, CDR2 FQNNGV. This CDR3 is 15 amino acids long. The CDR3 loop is CASSLVTTRTDTQYF. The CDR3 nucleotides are TGTGCCAGCAGCTTAGTTACCACGAGGACAGATACGCAGTATTTT.

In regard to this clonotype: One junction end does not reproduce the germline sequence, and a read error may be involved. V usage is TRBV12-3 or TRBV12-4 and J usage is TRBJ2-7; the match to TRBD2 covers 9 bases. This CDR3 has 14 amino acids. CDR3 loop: CASSVAGEVYEQYF. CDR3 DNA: TGTGCCAGCAGTGTAGCGGGAGAGGTTTACGAGCAGTACTTC.

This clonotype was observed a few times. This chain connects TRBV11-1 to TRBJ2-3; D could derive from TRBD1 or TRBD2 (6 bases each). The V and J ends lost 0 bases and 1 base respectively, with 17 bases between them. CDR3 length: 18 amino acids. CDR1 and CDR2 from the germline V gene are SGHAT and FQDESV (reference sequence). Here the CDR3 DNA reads TGTGCCAGCAGCTTAGCGGACGGGGGCGTAACCCGCACAGATACGCAGTATTTT. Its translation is CASSLADGGVTRTDTQYF.

Here the CDR3 reads CASTGTGPYEQYF. DNA for the CDR3: TGCGCCAGCACCGGGACAGGACCCTACGAGCAGTACTTC. The chain is built from TRBV10-2 and TRBJ2-7; 8 positions agree with TRBD1. V gave up 7 bases and J gave up 2 bases; unmatched junction bases: 4. Germline values: CDR1 WSHSY, CDR2 SAAADI. The CDR3 covers 13 residues.

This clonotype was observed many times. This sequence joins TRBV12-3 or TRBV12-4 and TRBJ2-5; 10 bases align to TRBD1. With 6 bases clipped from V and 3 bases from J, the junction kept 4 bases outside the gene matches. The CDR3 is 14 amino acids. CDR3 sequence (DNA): TGTGCCAGCAGCGCCGGGACAGGGGAAGAGACCCAGTACTTC. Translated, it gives CASSAGTGEETQYF.

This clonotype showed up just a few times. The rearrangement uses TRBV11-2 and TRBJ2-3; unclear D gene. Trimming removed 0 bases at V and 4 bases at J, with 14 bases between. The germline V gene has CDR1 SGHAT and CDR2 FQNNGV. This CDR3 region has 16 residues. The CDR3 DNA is TGTGCCAGCAGCTTAGATGACTTCCCTCCCCCAGATACGCAGTATTTT. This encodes CASSLDDFPPPDTQYF. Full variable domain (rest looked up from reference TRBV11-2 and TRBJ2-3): EAGVAQSPRYKIIEKRQSVAFWCNPISGHATLYWYQQILGQGPKLLIQFQNNGVVDDSQLPKDRFSAERLKGVDSTLKIQPAKLEDSAVYLCASSLDDFPPPDTQYFGPGTRLTVL.